The text below deals with one TCR beta chain. Its antigen is still unknown. No base qualities exist here, and no much larger clone lies one base off it. A case-control design nested within a healthcare worker cohort in London, UK, was used, with weekly nasopharyngeal swab PCR tests and blood sampling performed. Between 23 and 31 March 2020, the week of the UK lockdown, healthcare workers were enrolled and then followed up weekly for as long as 16 weeks. The data were taken from a study of early T cells in non-severe SARS-CoV-2 infection (dated by TCRdb to 2020 to 2023). Notes on the research overall: Because TCR sequencing relied on bulk RNA taken from unsorted whole blood, pairing of alpha and beta chains was not possible. Results and caveats for the whole study, not just this receptor: VDJdb matching was skewed toward anti-spike CD8 responses and likely underestimated virus-specific expansions, missing private and CD4 specificities.

The trim is 1 base for V and 4 bases for J, with a gap of 14 bases between the germline ends. CDR1 and CDR2 (MGHRA, YSYEKL) derive from the germline V gene. Taken from cysteine to phenylalanine, the CDR3 has 16 residues. CDR3 DNA only is kept here, 48 bases in frame from base 1. To prepare the library, 5' RACE was applied. Sequencing took place on a NextSeq 500. To correct for sequencing error and PCR bias, the TCR library protocol tagged individual cDNA molecules with unique molecular identifiers. Both TCR alpha and beta chains were sequenced, and tight co-correlation was observed between alpha and beta sequence abundances in each sample. As for the authors' bioinformatics: Decombinator V4 was used to perform V gene, J gene and CDR3 annotation of TCR sequences. Expanded TCRs were defined as changing significantly between any two time points under a Poisson model with p below 0.0001. TCR abundances were normalised to the total number of TCRs sequenced in each sample and reported as counts per million. MAIT TCRs were defined by TRAV1-2 paired with TRAJ12, TRAJ20 or TRAJ33, and iNKT TCRs by TRAV10 paired with TRAJ18. A search of VDJdb, accessed on 1 November 2021, was run for TCRs annotated to CMV, EBV and SARS-CoV-2, with TCRs annotated for multiple antigens excluded. TCRdb reprocessed the public reads (quality trimming at Q25 with fastp, clone calling with MiXCR) and kept in-frame beta chains. CDR3 protein duplicates are merged, each entry listing the most common genes and DNA. These V and J calls rely on TCRdb rather than the paper's analysis. The sample contains tens of thousands of distinct CDR3 sequences, 8% to 13% of them found a single time. The ten largest clones represent around 8% of the sample.

The sequenced sample was whole blood, obtained at baseline. The rearrangement joined TRBV4-1 to TRBJ2-1; no D gene can be assigned with confidence. The sequence derives from an adult who was a healthcare worker with PCR-confirmed SARS-CoV-2 infection or an uninfected control (not recorded which). This receptor has the CDR3 CASSQVSQNFYNEQFF. The nucleotides are TGCGCCAGCAGCCAAGTCTCTCAGAACTTTTACAATGAGCAGTTCTTC.